This T cell receptor (beta chain) was captured in a study of OX40 agonist ivuxolimab in advanced cancers. Study-wide background: One patient with hepatocellular carcinoma and two with cutaneous melanoma, three in all, had partial responses. Study-level results: Mean expanded clone counts were higher in CD8+ than CD4+ T cells.

Patients had blood sampled at baseline and again on cycle 4 day 1 and cycle 7 day 1. CDR3 length equals 14 residues. Germline CDR1 and CDR2: PRHDT and FYEKMQ (reference sequence). V was shortened by 5 bases and J by 3 bases, with 11 bases between the two germline ends. The table lists this clone with a few counts. Its antigen is not identified. Assay used: immunoSEQ multiplex PCR; TCRdb lists only in-frame clones, some missing. This table holds roughly 70,000 clones, about 87% found once. This TCR was recovered from an adult with an advanced solid tumor such as melanoma, head and neck, liver or kidney cancer. The specimen comprised CD4+ or CD8+ T cells sorted from blood, sampled in a trial of the OX40 agonist ivuxolimab. The J gene is TRBJ2-1, the V gene TRBV13; D not certain. The CDR3 reads CASSTQSGYNEQFF. CDR3 coding DNA: TGTGCCAGCAGCACACAATCGGGCTACAATGAGCAGTTCTTC.